Listed below are T cell receptor beta chains from one sample, sequenced in a study of CD8 T cells in ankylosing spondylitis. TCRdb re-derived calls from the 5' RACE reads in MiXCR, one entry per CDR3 protein. The sample has 300,000 to 400,000 distinct CDR3 sequences, approximately 20% seen once. Sequenced input: blood, either unsorted or a sorted T cell fraction (not recorded which). All receptors come from a male donor with ankylosing spondylitis or in good health (not recorded which). Each CDR3 is given with its conserved first and last residue. The D gene is left open where the match is weak. The size field is filled for only some rows; it gives once, few, many or a size class.

V gene,D gene,J gene,clone size,CDR3 protein,CDR3 DNA
TRBV29-1,.,TRBJ2-1,few,CSVEDPKRYNEQFF,TGCAGCGTTGAAGACCCAAAAAGATACAATGAGCAGTTCTTC
TRBV29-1,.,TRBJ1-1,.,CSGVGQTLNTEAFF,TGCAGCGGGGTCGGACAGACTCTGAACACTGAAGCTTTCTTT
TRBV15,TRBD2,TRBJ2-1,few,CATSRERSLAVYNEQFF,TGTGCCACCAGCAGAGAACGTAGTCTAGCGGTTTACAATGAGCAGTTCTTC
TRBV12-3/TRBV12-4,.,TRBJ2-2,few,CASSTYGELFF,TGTGCCAGCAGTACCTACGGGGAGCTGTTTTTT
TRBV6-4,.,TRBJ2-3,few,CASSDFGADTQYF,TGTGCCAGCAGTGACTTTGGGGCAGATACGCAGTATTTT
TRBV3-1,TRBD1,TRBJ2-1,few,CASSHGTGNPYNEQFF,TGTGCCAGCAGCCACGGGACAGGGAATCCTTACAATGAGCAGTTCTTC
TRBV11-2,.,TRBJ1-1,.,CASSQSTGPEAFF,TGTGCCAGCAGCCAATCTACGGGACCTGAAGCTTTCTTT
TRBV3-1,TRBD2,TRBJ2-1,once,CASSQEDQRGPCNEQFF,TGTGCCAGCAGCCAAGAGGACCAGCGGGGGCCCTGCAATGAGCAGTTCTTC
TRBV27,TRBD1,TRBJ1-5,few,CASSYRGRNQPQHF,TGTGCCAGCAGTTACAGGGGGCGCAATCAGCCCCAGCATTTT
TRBV12-3/TRBV12-4,.,TRBJ1-5,few,CASSFLNQPQHF,TGTGCCAGCAGTTTCCTGAATCAGCCCCAGCATTTT
TRBV24-1,TRBD1,TRBJ1-5,few,CATSDGTGSHQPQHF,TGTGCCACCAGTGACGGGACAGGGAGTCATCAGCCCCAGCATTTT
TRBV12-3/TRBV12-4,.,TRBJ2-4,.,CASSSWSGTTNIQYF,TGTGCCAGCAGTTCATGGTCTGGGACAACAAACATTCAGTACTTC
TRBV20-1,.,TRBJ2-7,.,CSVGAGEQYF,TGCAGTGTAGGGGCGGGTGAGCAGTACTTC
TRBV5-1,.,TRBJ2-1,many,CASNLSPLTYNEQFF,TGCGCCAGCAACCTCAGCCCCCTAACCTACAATGAGCAGTTCTTC
TRBV6-1,TRBD2,TRBJ2-3,.,CASAPYLGTSGDTDTQYF,TGTGCCAGCGCACCTTACCTCGGGACTAGCGGGGACACAGATACGCAGTATTTT
TRBV27,.,TRBJ1-6,few,CASRSRGTGSPLHF,TGTGCCAGCAGGTCCAGGGGTACAGGATCACCCCTCCACTTT
TRBV3-1,TRBD2,TRBJ2-1,.,CASSQEGLAGFDEQFF,TGTGCCAGCAGCCAAGAAGGACTAGCGGGGTTCGATGAGCAGTTCTTC
TRBV2,.,TRBJ1-4,.,CASSEIFNEKLFF,TGTGCCAGCAGTGAGATATTTAATGAAAAACTGTTTTTT
TRBV20-1,TRBD2,TRBJ2-5,few,CSARDTSSGGQETQYF,TGCAGTGCTAGAGATACGTCTAGCGGGGGGCAAGAGACCCAGTACTTC
TRBV7-9,.,TRBJ2-3,few,CASSFPGQRPTDTQYF,TGTGCCAGCAGCTTCCCCGGACAGAGACCCACAGATACGCAGTATTTT
TRBV12-3/TRBV12-4,.,TRBJ2-7,few,CATGGSPYEQYF,TGTGCCACAGGGGGGTCTCCTTACGAGCAGTACTTC
TRBV11-2,.,TRBJ2-7,.,CASSARGQQTPYEQYF,TGTGCCAGCAGCGCTCGTGGGCAACAGACACCCTACGAGCAGTACTTC
TRBV20-1,.,TRBJ2-2,.,CSARDRGTGELFF,TGCAGTGCTAGAGATCGGGGTACCGGGGAGCTGTTTTTT
TRBV4-1,.,TRBJ2-2,many,CASSQEGGFFTGELFF,TGCGCCAGCAGCCAAGAAGGCGGGTTCTTTACCGGGGAGCTGTTTTTT
TRBV20-1,TRBD2,TRBJ2-1,.,CSASELAVANEQFF,TGCAGTGCTAGTGAACTAGCGGTGGCCAATGAGCAGTTCTTC
TRBV7-8,.,TRBJ2-7,few,CASSPNRESYEQYF,TGTGCCAGCAGCCCGAACAGGGAGTCCTACGAGCAGTACTTC
TRBV3-1,.,TRBJ2-7,.,CASSQGGLPYEQYF,TGTGCCAGCAGCCAAGGGGGACTTCCCTACGAGCAGTACTTC
TRBV9,TRBD1,TRBJ2-2,.,CASSVRQGTANTGELFF,TGTGCCAGCAGCGTAAGACAGGGTACTGCGAACACCGGGGAGCTGTTTTTT
TRBV20-1,TRBD2,TRBJ2-3,.,CSARDPSGLAGGHTQYF,TGCAGTGCTAGAGATCCGTCGGGACTAGCGGGGGGGCATACGCAGTATTTT
TRBV27,TRBD2,TRBJ2-7,.,CASSLYPSPGLASPYEQYF,TGTGCCAGCAGTTTATACCCAAGCCCTGGACTAGCGTCACCCTACGAGCAGTACTTC
TRBV12-3/TRBV12-4,.,TRBJ2-7,many,CASSLMDGAYEQYF,TGTGCCAGCAGTTTAATGGACGGGGCCTACGAGCAGTACTTC
TRBV3-1,TRBD2,TRBJ2-7,few,CASSQDSRLAGGYEQYF,TGTGCCAGCAGCCAAGACTCCCGACTAGCGGGGGGCTACGAGCAGTACTTC
TRBV11-2,TRBD1,TRBJ2-7,.,CASSFGQGPFYEQYF,TGTGCCAGCAGCTTCGGACAGGGACCTTTCTACGAGCAGTACTTC
TRBV3-1,.,TRBJ2-1,.,CASSQDMTGWSYNEQFF,TGTGCCAGCAGCCAAGACATGACGGGGTGGTCTTACAATGAGCAGTTCTTC
TRBV2,.,TRBJ1-2,.,CASNPGGGYTF,TGTGCCAGCAACCCAGGTGGGGGCTACACCTTC
TRBV4-1,.,TRBJ1-1,.,CASSHSLSGGNTEAFF,TGCGCCAGCAGCCATTCACTATCCGGGGGGAACACTGAAGCTTTCTTT
TRBV12-3/TRBV12-4,TRBD1,TRBJ1-3,.,CASRPLQGPSGNTIYF,TGTGCCAGCAGACCGCTACAGGGGCCCTCTGGAAACACCATATATTTT
TRBV7-9,TRBD1,TRBJ2-1,.,CASSLPRTGLNFF,TGTGCCAGCAGCTTACCGAGGACAGGGCTTAATTTCTTC
TRBV12-3/TRBV12-4,.,TRBJ1-6,many,CASSGSGGGRTLHF,TGTGCCAGCAGCGGGTCCGGGGGAGGGAGAACCCTCCACTTT
TRBV20-1,.,TRBJ1-3,few,CSARDGLLGNTIYF,TGCAGTGCTAGAGATGGGTTACTTGGAAACACCATATATTTT
TRBV11-2,.,TRBJ2-2,.,CASSQSQGPGELFF,TGTGCCAGCAGCCAATCGCAGGGTCCCGGGGAGCTGTTTTTT
TRBV4-1,.,TRBJ2-7,.,CASNQGGSSYEQYF,TGCGCCAGCAACCAGGGGGGTAGCTCCTACGAGCAGTACTTC
TRBV6-1,.,TRBJ2-1,few,CATSLTRAPLENEQFF,TGTGCCACTTCCCTTACCCGGGCCCCGCTTGAGAATGAGCAGTTCTTC
TRBV12-3/TRBV12-4,.,TRBJ2-7,.,CASSDRRNEQYF,TGTGCCAGCAGCGACCGAAGGAACGAGCAGTACTTC
TRBV11-1,TRBD2,TRBJ2-7,.,CASSATGLAGVSSYEQYF,TGTGCCAGCAGCGCCACGGGACTAGCGGGGGTAAGCTCCTACGAGCAGTACTTC
TRBV7-9,.,TRBJ2-1,few,CASSLLMGGPYNEQFF,TGTGCCAGCAGCTTACTGATGGGGGGCCCTTACAATGAGCAGTTCTTC
TRBV5-1,.,TRBJ2-1,few,CASSPDLGSYNEQFF,TGCGCCAGCAGCCCCGACCTAGGTTCCTACAATGAGCAGTTCTTC
TRBV6-4,.,TRBJ2-1,.,CASSGGAENEQFF,TGTGCCAGCAGCGGCGGGGCCGAGAATGAGCAGTTCTTC
TRBV29-1,TRBD2,TRBJ2-3,few,CSVDPSGGRTDTQYF,TGCAGCGTTGACCCTAGCGGGGGTCGCACAGATACGCAGTATTTT
TRBV20-1,.,TRBJ2-7,.,CSAGEGYEQYF,TGCAGTGCTGGAGAGGGGTACGAGCAGTACTTC
TRBV7-9,.,TRBJ2-3,once,CASSLVTVSTDTQYF,TGTGCCAGCAGCTTAGTTACAGTTAGCACAGATACGCAGTATTTT
TRBV2,.,TRBJ2-7,.,CASSEGGEYEQYF,TGTGCCAGCAGTGAAGGGGGAGAATACGAGCAGTACTTC